This T cell receptor (beta chain) was retrieved from a study of cytomegalovirus exposure and HLA in healthy donors (TCRdb year 2017). In the study overall: According to an earlier analysis of a few hundred of the donors, about 179 million T cells yielded approximately 120 million unique TCR beta sequences and approximately 280 Gb of sequence data. About 280 gigabases of sequencing data and approximately 92 million unique TCR sequences made up an early release that covered under 750 HLA-typed donors. Of the 300 to 400 genotyped donors, about 80% fell in the genetic ancestry cluster associated with self-reported Caucasian donors. The study aimed to test whether cataloging public T cell receptors could reveal signatures of past pathogen exposure. The T cell repertoires of 666 subjects were profiled by immunosequencing and related to cytomegalovirus serostatus. In addition to the first cohort of roughly 700 subjects, a separate validation cohort of 120 different subjects was used. High-throughput TCR immunosequencing, statistical association of individual TCRs with disease status, and machine learning were combined to predict cytomegalovirus infection status. In a later analysis, previously published TCR beta repertoires from 500 to 750 donors were re-analyzed and high-resolution HLA genotyping was added so that TCR occurrence patterns could be studied. The later analysis used no new phenotypic data to find candidate immune exposures, relying instead on TCR beta sequences and their occurrence across donors. To decide whether each TCR beta V gene segment behaved as functional or pseudogenic, an earlier analysis of over 500 of the donors relied on high-throughput TCR beta sequencing. Donor age, sex, ethnicity and CMV serostatus were collected together with the repertoire data. Genome-wide SNP genotypes for about 65% of the roughly 700 donors were used in a later genetic analysis, which treated that subset as a discovery cohort. All discovery cohort repertoires had been generated on a single sequencing platform. Both class I and class II loci were covered by HLA typing, at four-digit resolution. The number of donors typed differed by locus, with 629-630 for A, B, C, DRB1 and DQB1, over 500 for DQA1, approximately 570 for DPA1, and around 460 for DPB1. About five DR-DQ haplotypes were treated as single units for association and clustering because of strong linkage in the cohort. Among about 400 genotyped donors of the cohort, an average of around 250,000 unique TCR beta nucleotide sequences was sequenced per donor, of which about 20% were non-productive.

The receptor library was made with the immunoSEQ multiplex PCR assay. The multiplex PCR relied on a mix of 60 forward primers for TCR Vbeta segments and 13 reverse primers for TCR Jbeta segments. Amplification of the CDR3 region of rearranged TCR beta genes was performed with a multiplex PCR assay on genomic DNA. Amplified TCR beta libraries were sequenced as 87-base-pair reads on the Illumina HiSeq System. As for the original processing: A later analysis counted approximately 84 million unique TCR beta chains across the roughly 700 repertoires, and some 11 million of these chains were shared by at least two donors. A nearest-neighbor algorithm error-corrected the raw reads and collapsed the reads into unique sequences, merging closely related sequences to remove PCR and sequencing errors. To assign V, D and J gene segments, CDR3 sequences were aligned to IMGT reference sequences. For a sequence to be retained, at least a six-nucleotide match to both a V gene segment and a J gene segment was required. A rearrangement counted as productive if the CDR3 had no stop codons and remained in frame with V and J, and every other rearrangement counted as non-productive. Following IMGT convention, CDR3 was defined as the stretch from the second conserved V-encoded cysteine up to the conserved J-encoded phenylalanine. The earlier analysis of about 500 of the donors excluded sequences that lacked an unambiguous match to a single V gene segment. In an earlier analysis of approximately 500 of the donors, a V segment was called functional when productive rearrangements were above 56.7%, and segregating when the standard deviation between donors exceeded 5%. To diagnose cytomegalovirus status from the catalog of TCR beta chain sequences, a statistical classification framework was built. A later analysis assigned V and J genes by comparing TCR nucleotide sequences with IMGT/GENE-DB human TR gene sequences. Using the TCRdist pipeline, a later analysis assigned CDR3 sequences along with most-parsimonious VDJ recombination scenarios. In a later analysis, each TCR beta chain was defined by its CDR3 amino acid sequence together with its V-gene family, and reads without a unique V-gene family were excluded. As a way to deal with suspected cross-contamination and a sequencing artifact, a later analysis dropped approximately 570 nucleotide sequences that were highly shared and had low generation probability. A later analysis calculated a clonal expansion index for each public chain from normalized within-repertoire ranks of inferred template counts. In a later analysis, generation probabilities were computed using a VDJ recombination model fitted to out-of-frame rearrangements, and the results were checked against IGoR. In a later analysis, TCR-TCR, TCR-HLA and TCR-CMV co-occurrence was scored with hypergeometric tests, and a repertoire-size bias correction was applied to TCR pairs. In a later analysis, false discovery rates were estimated by permuting HLA or CMV assignments 20 times. In a later analysis, co-occurring TCRs were grouped with DBSCAN, and TCRdist sequence similarity was added when clustering was performed within HLA-allele-positive subsets. For co-occurrence clustering, repertoires with fewer than 30,000 or more than 120,000 public chains were excluded, along with about five repertoires with anomalous nucleotide sharing. The table was pulled from immuneACCESS by TCRdb, which kept in-frame rearrangements only. Such tables lose some clones; where checked, under half of the loss comes from unresolved V genes, and the rest has no known cause. V and J calls and clone size are those listed in that table; D and trimming were worked out from the DNA. Recorded for this sample are 90,000 or so clones; about 69% of them occurred a single time. The top ten clonotypes cover roughly a sixth of the sample.

The cohort consisted of approximately 670 healthy bone marrow donors. At the time of sampling, every cohort member was nominally healthy, though immune exposures that went unrecorded were likely present. The donor tested CMV seropositive and was one of the 289 seropositive cohort members. Each donor provided a peripheral blood sample, and peripheral blood mononuclear cells were used for TCR beta sequencing. Genomic DNA was extracted from the blood cell samples with the Qiagen DNeasy Blood Extraction Kit. On the study overall, not on this receptor specifically: In the study, 150 to 200 TCR beta chains were listed as associated with cytomegalovirus. Several of the top co-occurrence clusters appeared to be linked to parvovirus B19, influenza, CMV and Epstein-Barr virus, according to a later analysis. Only TCR beta chains were sequenced in this cohort, and the absence of alpha or paired-chain data limited detectable features. Assigning TCR associations to individual alleles was difficult when HLA alleles, especially DR and DQ, strongly co-occurred. Compared with equally common non-associated chains, HLA-associated TCR beta chains in a later analysis were more clonally expanded and had lower generation probabilities. Linkage disequilibrium might explain the correlated functional status among segregating V segments, but an unknown experimental factor could not be ruled out. Roughly uniform sequencing depth across donors was assumed in presence/absence analyses, although this assumption may not hold. About 15 rarely observed V segments, including chromosome 9 orphons, were excluded from the earlier analysis of a few hundred of the donors because counts were too low. According to a later genetic analysis, donors in an Asian-associated ancestry cluster had fewer N-insertions in productive TCRs than the roughly 670-donor mean. While some public TCRs were present in many individuals, most TCR sequences turned up only very rarely across donors. Some IMGT-functional V segments, including TRBV6-2 and TRBV6-3, could not be told apart with the 87-base-pair reads, so those segments were excluded. Specific HLA alleles were associated with around 18,000 TCR beta sequences at a false discovery rate of 0.05 in a later analysis. A later analysis found that most CMV-associated TCR beta chains appeared HLA-restricted, with HLA associations seemingly driven largely by CMV exposure. A cluster of highly shared sequence variants was judged likely to be a technical artifact of the sequencing pipeline. The only immune exposure information available for the cohort was CMV serostatus. Broadly in line with IMGT annotations, most TCR beta V segments showed up in productive rearrangements about 90% or about 30% of the time in an earlier analysis of under 700 of the donors. According to a later analysis, TCR association rates differed among HLA loci, with DRB1 alleles showing the most associated TCRs and HLA-C alleles showing the fewest. In both the original and validation cohorts, the classifier was reported to diagnose cytomegalovirus status with high specificity and sensitivity. The authors suggested that the approach could potentially be extended to other disease states and immunological phenotypes. An association between a missense DCLRE1C variant and V-gene and J-gene trimming of TCR beta chains was found in a later genetic analysis and replicated in an independent cohort. A further reported finding was that TCR beta sequences accurately predicted the HLA-A and HLA-B alleles for most subjects in the first cohort. Because HLA typing was unavailable for some donors at each locus, only the typed subset was used in association tests. A few of the identified cytomegalovirus-associated TCR beta chains were confirmed in vitro to be specific for cytomegalovirus antigens.

CDR1 and CDR2 are read off the germline V gene as SGHRS and YFSETQ. Including the terminal cysteine and phenylalanine, the CDR3 comprises 19 residues. CDR3 DNA only is kept here, 57 bases in frame from base 1. Compared with germline, V lacks 1 base and J lacks 2 bases; bases without a gene match: 14. In regard to this clone: The antigen it recognizes is unknown. Within one base of it there is no much larger clone, and no base qualities were kept.

The source material was PBMCs. The origin of this receptor is a woman younger than 30 in good health and CMV-seropositive. This chain joins TRBV5-1 to TRBJ2-7; TRBD2 fits 11 bases in the junction. The CDR3 has the sequence CASSLNPVPLAGGAYEQYF. The nucleotide sequence is given as TGCGCCAGCAGCTTGAACCCCGTACCCCTAGCGGGAGGCGCCTACGAGCAGTACTTC.